This T cell receptor (beta chain) derives from a study of beta chain features in type 1 diabetes. The overall study: Examination spanned around 110 million sorted cells from all samples.

Germline lookup yields CDR1 MNHEY and CDR2 SMNVEV (reference sequence). The CDR3 runs 14 residues. V lost 5 bases, J lost 3 bases, and 4 bases stayed unmatched. Reverse transcribing all isolated RNA meant expressed TCRB transcripts were sequenced. Profiled with immunoSEQ multiplex PCR; TCRdb holds only in-frame clones, not every one. Of about 360,000 clones in the sample, roughly 12% were seen once. Sorting with CD45RO/CCR7/CD25/CD127/CD95/CD27 yielded naive, central memory, regulatory and stem-like memory CD4+ cells. Notes on the study in general: Diminished insertions and augmented deletions at VDJ junctions characterized type 1 diabetes patients.

Details on this clone: What it binds is not known.

The receptor was isolated from a young man in good health. This chain links TRBV27 with TRBJ2-1; 7 bases line up with TRBD2. The sequencing input was naive CD4+ T cells from blood. CDR3 residues: CASSTLADYNEQFF. DNA for the CDR3: TGTGCCAGCAGTACCCTAGCGGACTACAATGAGCAGTTCTTC.